This T cell receptor (beta chain) stems from a study of CD8+ T cells in alopecia areata. In the study overall: Dosing with tofacitinib proceeded for 6 to 18 months, followed by 6 months off drug. Affected scalp percentage set treated patients' severity scores. Study results and limitations: Normal scalp had lower clonality than lesional scalp, with alopecia totalis/universalis lesions showing this most strongly.

Sequencing relied on a cDNA template that was reverse transcribed from extracted RNA. Sequencing used immunoSEQ multiplex PCR; TCRdb keeps in-frame clones, though not all of them. Of about 270,000 clones in the sample, 60% were seen once. Treatment meaning: oral pan-JAK inhibitor, 5-10 mg twice daily. Regarding this clone: Its antigen is unknown.

The CDR3 consists of 12 residues. In germline, CDR1 is GTSNPN, CDR2 SVGIG (reference sequence). V was clipped by 5 bases and J by 2 bases, with 4 bases between them. The specimen comprised CD4+ T cells sorted from blood, sampled at approximately week 52, from a patient treated with tofacitinib. The clonotype was recovered from a human donor with alopecia areata. The chain uses TRBV30 and TRBJ2-6; no firm D call. CDR3 in amino acids: CAWGAGANVLTF. CDR3 sequence (DNA): TGTGCCTGGGGGGCTGGGGCCAACGTCCTGACTTTC.